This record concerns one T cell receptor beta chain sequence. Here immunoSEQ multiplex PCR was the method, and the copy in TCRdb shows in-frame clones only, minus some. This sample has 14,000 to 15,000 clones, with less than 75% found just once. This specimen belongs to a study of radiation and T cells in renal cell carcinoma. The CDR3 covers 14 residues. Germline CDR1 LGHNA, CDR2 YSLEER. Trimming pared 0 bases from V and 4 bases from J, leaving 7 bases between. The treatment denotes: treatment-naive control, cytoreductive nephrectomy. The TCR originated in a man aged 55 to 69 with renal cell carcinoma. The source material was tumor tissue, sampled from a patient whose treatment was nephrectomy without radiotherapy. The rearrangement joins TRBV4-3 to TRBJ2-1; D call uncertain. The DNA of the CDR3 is TGCGCCAGCAGCCAAGAGGCGGCATACAATGAGCAGTTCTTC. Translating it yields CASSQEAAYNEQFF.